The TCR beta chain described here comes from a study of blood T cell repertoires in COVID-19. Study as a whole: Whether acute or convalescent, the COVID-19 samples came from the United States, Italy and Spain. PBMCs, B-cell-depleted T cells, or T cells were the source of the cDNA or gDNA that made up the material.

The CDR3 spans 16 residues. The germline gives CDR1 LGHDT, CDR2 YNNKEL (reference sequence). Trimming left V 0 bases short and J 4 bases short, with 13 bases between. In the source study's methods: Reference gene primer amplification gave estimated nucleated cell counts. Data came from immunoSEQ multiplex PCR; TCRdb stores just in-frame clones and leaves some out. That table gives V, J and clone size, and the DNA gave D and trimming. The sample holds approximately 80,000 clones, approximately 76% seen once. The sequencing input was peripheral blood. This sequence was found in a man between 65 and 80 years old with active or convalescent COVID-19. The chain recombines TRBV3-1 (or the pseudogene TRBV3-2) with TRBJ1-5; tentatively, D is TRBD1 (5 bases). The CDR3 region is CASSQDLQGMNQPQHF. The CDR3 DNA reads TGTGCCAGCAGCCAAGATCTGCAGGGAATGAATCAGCCCCAGCATTTT.